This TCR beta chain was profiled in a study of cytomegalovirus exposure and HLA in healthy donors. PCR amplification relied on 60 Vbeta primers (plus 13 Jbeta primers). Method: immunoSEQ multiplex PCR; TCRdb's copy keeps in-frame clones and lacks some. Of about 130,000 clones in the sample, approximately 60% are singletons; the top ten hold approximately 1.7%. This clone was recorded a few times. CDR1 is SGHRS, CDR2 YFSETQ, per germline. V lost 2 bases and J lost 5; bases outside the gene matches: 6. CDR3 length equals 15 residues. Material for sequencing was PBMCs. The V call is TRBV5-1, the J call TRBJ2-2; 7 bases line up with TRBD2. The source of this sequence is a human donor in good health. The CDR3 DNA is TGCGCCAGCAGCTTCTCGGGGGAGGGAACCGGGGAGCTGTTTTTT. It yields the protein CASSFSGEGTGELFF.